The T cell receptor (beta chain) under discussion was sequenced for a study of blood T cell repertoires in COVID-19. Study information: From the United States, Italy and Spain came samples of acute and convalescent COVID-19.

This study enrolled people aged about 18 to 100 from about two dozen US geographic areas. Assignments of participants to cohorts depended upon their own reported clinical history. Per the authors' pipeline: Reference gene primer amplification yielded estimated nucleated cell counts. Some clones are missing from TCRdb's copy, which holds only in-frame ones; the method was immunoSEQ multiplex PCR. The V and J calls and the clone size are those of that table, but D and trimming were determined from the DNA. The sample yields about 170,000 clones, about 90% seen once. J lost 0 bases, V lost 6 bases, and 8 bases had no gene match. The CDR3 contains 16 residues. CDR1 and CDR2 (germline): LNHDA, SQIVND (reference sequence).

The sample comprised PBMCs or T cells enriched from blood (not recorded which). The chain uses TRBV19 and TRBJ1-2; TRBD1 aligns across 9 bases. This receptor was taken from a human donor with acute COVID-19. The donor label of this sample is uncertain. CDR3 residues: CASRSRDRAANYGYTF. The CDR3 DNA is TGTGCCAGTAGGAGCCGGGACAGGGCGGCTAACTATGGCTACACCTTC.